This TCR beta chain emerged from a study of T cell repertoires in cytomegalovirus infection. To note about this clonotype: Its antigen is unidentified.

The germline V and J ends were trimmed by 4 bases and 6 bases, with 15 bases remaining between them. Looked up from germline, CDR1 is SNHLY and CDR2 is FYNNEI. The CDR3 is 15 amino acids. Study-wide results and limits: There were HLA-C-restricted CMV-specific TCR beta clonotypes dominating the ex vivo response.

Using its own MiXCR run on the reads, TCRdb lists one record per CDR3 protein. The table has 250,000 or so distinct CDR3 sequences, less than 9.5% seen once; the top ten hold approximately 15%. Sequenced: PBMCs. V usage is TRBV2 and J usage is TRBJ2-2; possible D gene TRBD2, 7 bases. The receptor comes from a human donor in good health (CMV status not recorded). Some clones in this sample may be carry-over from other donors' samples. The CDR3 DNA is TGTGCCAGCAGTGGCGGCGGGGGCCCTTCCGGGGAGCTGTTTTTT. Protein sequence: CASSGGGGPSGELFF.